This T cell receptor beta chain was sequenced for a study of low-dose radiotherapy and immunotherapy resistance in tumors. The overall study: Every day for four cycles from cycle 1 day 1, patients took 300 mg of oral aspirin.

Trimming removed 4 bases from V and 7 bases from J, with 17 bases in between. The CDR3 spans 14 residues. The germline CDR1 and CDR2 sequences are SGHRS and YFSETQ. The sample holds many counts of this clonotype. Amplification of TCRs used a constant-region primer and V-primer adapter for approximately 19 PCR cycles. One entry per CDR3 protein results from TCRdb running MiXCR on the reads. The sample holds roughly 50,000 distinct CDR3 sequences; 33% are singletons and the top ten take around 8%. Indicated time point: after trial treatment. The treatment was: LDRT plus nivolumab, ipilimumab, low-dose cyclophosphamide and aspirin (RACIN trial). Ipilimumab, nivolumab, aspirin, low-dose cyclophosphamide and low-dose radiotherapy were administered to donors.

The input for sequencing was PBMCs, taken after low-dose radiotherapy plus immunotherapy. The chain uses TRBV5-1 and TRBJ2-5, with D tentatively TRBD1 or TRBD2 (5 bases each). The source of this sequence is a male donor with rectosigmoid adenocarcinoma. The CDR3 reads CASSKSTRGGTQYF. CDR3 in DNA: TGCGCCAGCAGCAAAAGCACGAGGGGCGGGACCCAGTACTTC.